The 13 T cell receptor beta chains in this list originate from one sample, sequenced in a study of blood T cell repertoires in COVID-19. Sequencing was performed with immunoSEQ multiplex PCR; in TCRdb, only in-frame clones are kept and a portion is missing. Here the sample spans under 150,000 clones, 80% being singletons. The sample taken for sequencing was peripheral blood. The receptors were sampled from a man between 60 and 70 years old with active or convalescent COVID-19.

The chain recombines TRBV2 with TRBJ1-1; the D gene is possibly TRBD1 (6 bases). Germline CDR1 reads SNHLY; CDR2 reads FYNNEI. Trimming cost V 7 bases and J 1 base, with 7 bases left between them. The CDR3 runs to 12 residues. The CDR3 DNA reads as TGTGCCAGCAACAGGGAGAACACTGAAGCTTTCTTT. Translated: CASNRENTEAFF.

This clone was detected a few times. V is TRBV11-2 and J is TRBJ2-5; 10 bases are a match to TRBD2. In germline, CDR1 is SGHAT, CDR2 FQNNGV. This CDR3 is built from 17 residues. Trimming took 1 base from V and 1 from J; bases not matched to a gene: 6. The CDR3 reads CASSLVFSGRAQETQYF. In DNA, the CDR3 is TGTGCCAGCAGCTTAGTCTTCAGCGGGAGGGCCCAAGAGACCCAGTACTTC.

This chain joins TRBV10-3 and TRBJ2-7; 16 nucleotides agree with TRBD2. Germline assignment: CDR1 ENHRY and CDR2 SYGVKD. The CDR3 length is 16 residues. The V segment lost 7 bases and the J segment 5 bases; nucleotides outside the gene matches: 8. The CDR3: CAIKGLAGGPSDEQYF. The DNA of the CDR3 is TGTGCCATCAAGGGACTAGCGGGAGGGCCCAGCGACGAGCAGTACTTC.

The V gene is TRBV6-6, the J gene TRBJ2-7, with 13 bases lining up with TRBD2. The J segment lost 3 bases and the V segment lost 6 bases, leaving 5 bases of the junction unmatched. The V gene's germline CDR1 is MNHNY and CDR2 SVGAGI (reference sequence). The CDR3 is 15 residues long. The CDR3 coding sequence is TGTGCCAGCAGACGAGGACTAGCGGGGGTCTACGAGCAGTACTTC. Encoded protein: CASRRGLAGVYEQYF.

The chain has TRBV12-3 or TRBV12-4 and TRBJ2-3; D not resolved. Trimming removed 6 bases at V and 6 bases at J, with 13 bases between. The CDR3 loop spans 13 amino acids. The CDR3 DNA sequence: TGTGCCAGCAGCGGTACATCTAGGGATACGCAGTATTTT. This translates into CASSGTSRDTQYF.

This clone was observed a few times. CDR3 residues: CASSLGGMGGKQFF. In DNA form, the CDR3 reads TGCGCCAGCAGCTTGGGTGGGATGGGGGGAAAGCAGTTCTTC. The chain combines TRBV5-1 with TRBJ2-1, with TRBD2 as a possible D gene (6 bases). CDR3 length equals 14 residues. Per germline, CDR1 SGHRS and CDR2 YFSETQ. Trimming cost V 0 bases and J 11 bases, with 15 bases left between them.

The chain carries TRBV19 and TRBJ2-1; 9 nucleotides match TRBD2. CDR1 is LNHDA, CDR2 SQIVND, per germline (reference sequence). V dropped 7 bases and J dropped 5; count of bases not matched to a gene: 15. The CDR3 loop spans 17 amino acids. CDR3 nucleotide sequence: TGTGCCAGTACCAACGGGCTAGCGGGACCAATCAACAATGAGCAGTTCTTC. Residues: CASTNGLAGPINNEQFF.

This sequence joins TRBV3-1 (or the pseudogene TRBV3-2) and TRBJ2-5; 8 bases agree with TRBD1. The CDR3 is made up of 15 amino acids. Germline V gives CDR1 LGHDT, CDR2 YNNKEL (reference sequence). Germline trimming cut 1 base from V and 4 bases from J; bases unmatched to any gene: 5. The CDR3: CASSQGRGTGETQYF. The CDR3 DNA is TGTGCCAGCAGCCAAGGCAGGGGGACAGGAGAGACCCAGTACTTC.

This chain connects TRBV6-5 to TRBJ1-2; 7 bases fit TRBD1. The CDR3 spans 13 residues. Trimming at V came to 6 bases and at J to 3 bases, leaving 4 bases not matched to a gene. Per the germline V gene, CDR1 is MNHEY and CDR2 is SVGAGI. CDR3 residues: CASRGTDHYGYTF. The DNA for the CDR3 is TGTGCCAGCAGGGGGACAGACCACTATGGCTACACCTTC.

The table lists this clone with many counts. The chain combines TRBV9 with TRBJ2-1; 8 nucleotides line up with TRBD2. Trimming removed 4 bases from V and 8 bases from J; junction bases left unmatched: 17. CDR1 is SGDLS, CDR2 YYNGEE, per germline. The CDR3 extends over 17 amino acids. This chain's CDR3 is CASSPRREGLRGDEQFF. DNA for the CDR3: TGTGCCAGCAGCCCCCGCCGGGAGGGCCTAAGGGGGGATGAGCAGTTCTTC.

This chain joins TRBV6-6 and TRBJ2-3, with D perhaps TRBD2 (6 bases). The V and J ends lost 2 bases and 3 bases respectively, with 15 bases between them. The CDR3 consists of 16 residues. In germline, CDR1 is MNHNY, CDR2 SVGAGI (reference sequence). CDR3 sequence reads: CASSYLFGTFTDTQYF. The CDR3 DNA sequence: TGTGCCAGCAGTTACCTGTTTGGGACTTTTACAGATACGCAGTATTTT.

The V call is TRBV5-4, the J call TRBJ2-5; 12 bases fit TRBD2. The CDR3 extends over 18 amino acids. CDR1 SGHNT and CDR2 YYREEE come from the germline V gene (reference sequence). After removal of 4 bases from V and 1 base from J, the junction contained 11 bases not matched to a gene. This CDR3 is CASSAPSGGGWGQETQYF. In DNA, the CDR3 is TGTGCCAGCAGCGCACCTAGCGGGGGGGGATGGGGCCAAGAGACCCAGTACTTC. The whole variable domain, remainder taken from reference TRBV5-4 and TRBJ2-5, is ETGVTQSPTHLIKTRGQQVTLRCSSQSGHNTVSWYQQALGQGPQFIFQYYREEENGRGNFPPRFSGLQFPNYSSELNVNALELDDSALYLCASSAPSGGGWGQETQYFGPGTRLLVL.

CDR3 region: CATSIAGTGANVLTF. The CDR3 DNA follows: TGTGCCACCAGCATAGCGGGGACTGGGGCCAACGTCCTGACTTTC. J is TRBJ2-6 and V is TRBV15; TRBD2 agrees at 8 bases. Trimming removed 4 bases from V and 2 bases from J; junction bases left unmatched: 1. This CDR3 has 15 amino acids. CDR1 is LNHNV, CDR2 YYDKDF, per germline (reference sequence).